Described below is a single T cell receptor beta chain sequence and its context. Antigen specificity is unknown. The PCR contained 60 Vbeta and 13 Jbeta primers. Only in-frame clones appear in the TCRdb table, and some are missing; sequencing was by immunoSEQ multiplex PCR. In total, the table holds over 75,000 clones. The record originates from a study of cytomegalovirus exposure and HLA in healthy donors. Looking at the study overall: A prior analysis found fewer than 120 million unique TCR beta sequences from some 200 million T cells. Clustering assigned 81% of the roughly 380 genotyped donors to the Caucasian-associated ancestry cluster. Study results and limitations: Most likely, a cluster of highly shared sequence variants arose as a sequencing artifact. Cytomegalovirus status, reportedly, was diagnosed with high specificity and sensitivity by the classifier.

The CDR3 has 14 amino acids. With 3 bases removed from V and 2 bases from J, the gap between germline ends came to 8 bases. The germline V gene has CDR1 SEHNR and CDR2 FQNEAQ (reference sequence). The clonotype comes from a girl aged 5-17 years in good health and CMV-seropositive. The sample comprised PBMCs. This chain connects TRBV7-9 to TRBJ2-1; no firm D call. The CDR3 reads CASSLYFPYNEQFF. The CDR3 nucleotides are TGTGCCAGCAGCTTGTACTTCCCCTACAATGAGCAGTTCTTC. Using reference TRBV7-9 and TRBJ2-1 for the parts outside the CDR3, the full variable domain is DTGVSQNPRHKITKRGQNVTFRCDPISEHNRLYWYRQTLGQGPEFLTYFQNEAQLEKSRLLSDRFSAERPKGSFSTLEIQRTEQGDSAMYLCASSLYFPYNEQFFGPGTRLTVL.